This T cell receptor beta chain was recorded in a study of naive and memory T cell subsets. Ligated cDNA underwent four rounds of PCR with nested alpha and beta constant region primers and SP2. Each CDR3 protein is one row after TCRdb ran MiXCR on the 5' RACE reads. The data show about 48,000 distinct CDR3 sequences, 4.7% seen once. This clonotype was seen many times. The CDR3 consists of 14 residues. Germline V gene lookup returns CDR1 MNHNY and CDR2 SVGAGI (reference sequence). V was shortened by 5 bases and J by 1 base, with 9 bases between the two germline ends. An oligonucleotide containing a UMI was ligated to the 3' end of TCR cDNA. Unsorted total RNA, roughly 1 to 1000 ng, was DNase treated before reverse transcription.

The receptor comes from a female donor in good health. The V and J genes are TRBV6-6 and TRBJ2-4; a possible D gene is TRBD1 (5 bases). CDR3 in amino acids: CASSQGEAKNIQYF. The DNA for the CDR3 is TGTGCCAGCAGTCAGGGCGAGGCCAAAAACATTCAGTACTTC.